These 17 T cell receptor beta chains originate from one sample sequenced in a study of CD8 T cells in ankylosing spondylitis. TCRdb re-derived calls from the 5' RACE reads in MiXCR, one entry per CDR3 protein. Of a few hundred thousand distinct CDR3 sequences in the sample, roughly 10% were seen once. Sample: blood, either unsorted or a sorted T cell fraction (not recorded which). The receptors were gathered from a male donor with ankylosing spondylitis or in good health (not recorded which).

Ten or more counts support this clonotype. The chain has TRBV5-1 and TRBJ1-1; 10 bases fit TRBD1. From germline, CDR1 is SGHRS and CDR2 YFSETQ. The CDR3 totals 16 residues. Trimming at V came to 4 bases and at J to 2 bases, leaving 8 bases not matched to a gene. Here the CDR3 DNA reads TGCGCCAGCAGCCGACAGGGGGCGCGATTAAACACTGAAGCTTTCTTT. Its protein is CASSRQGARLNTEAFF.

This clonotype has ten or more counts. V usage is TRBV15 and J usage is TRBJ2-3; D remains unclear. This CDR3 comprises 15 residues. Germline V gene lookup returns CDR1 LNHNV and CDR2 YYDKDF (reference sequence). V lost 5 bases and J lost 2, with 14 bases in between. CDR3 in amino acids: CATSLTKTPTDTQYF. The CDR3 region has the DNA TGTGCCACCAGCCTTACTAAGACTCCCACAGATACGCAGTATTTT.

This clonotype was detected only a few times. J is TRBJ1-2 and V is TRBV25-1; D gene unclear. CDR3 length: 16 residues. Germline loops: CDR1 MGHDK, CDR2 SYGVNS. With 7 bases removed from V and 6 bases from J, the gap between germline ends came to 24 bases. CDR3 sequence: CASTGRTYSGWDGYTF. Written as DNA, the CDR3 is TGTGCCAGCACGGGGAGGACTTATTCTGGCTGGGATGGCTACACCTTC.

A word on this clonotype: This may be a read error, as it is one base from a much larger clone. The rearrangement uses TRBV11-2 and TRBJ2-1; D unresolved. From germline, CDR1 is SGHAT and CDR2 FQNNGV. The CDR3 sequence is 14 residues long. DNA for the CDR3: TGTGCCAGCAGCTTAGCGTCATCCTACAATGAGCAGCTCTTC. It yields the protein CASSLASSYNEQLF.

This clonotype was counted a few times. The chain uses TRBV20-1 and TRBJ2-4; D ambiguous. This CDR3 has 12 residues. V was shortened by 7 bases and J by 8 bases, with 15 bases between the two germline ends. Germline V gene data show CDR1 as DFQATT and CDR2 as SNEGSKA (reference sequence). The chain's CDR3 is CSVERPPDIQYF. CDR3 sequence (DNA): TGCAGTGTCGAGCGCCCGCCGGACATTCAGTACTTC.

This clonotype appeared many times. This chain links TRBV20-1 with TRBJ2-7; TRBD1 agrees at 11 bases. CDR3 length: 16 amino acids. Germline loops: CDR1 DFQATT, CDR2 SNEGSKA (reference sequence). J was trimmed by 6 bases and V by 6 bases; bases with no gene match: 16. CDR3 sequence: CSAAAGQGVMLREQYF. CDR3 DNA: TGCAGTGCCGCCGCGGGACAGGGGGTCATGTTGCGCGAGCAGTACTTC.

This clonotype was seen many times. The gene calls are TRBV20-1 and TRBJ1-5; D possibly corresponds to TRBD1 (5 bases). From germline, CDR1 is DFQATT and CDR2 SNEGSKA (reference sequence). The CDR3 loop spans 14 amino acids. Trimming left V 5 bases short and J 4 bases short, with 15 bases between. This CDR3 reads CSARGGVENQPQHF. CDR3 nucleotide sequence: TGCAGTGCTCGGGGGGGGGTGGAGAATCAGCCCCAGCATTTT.

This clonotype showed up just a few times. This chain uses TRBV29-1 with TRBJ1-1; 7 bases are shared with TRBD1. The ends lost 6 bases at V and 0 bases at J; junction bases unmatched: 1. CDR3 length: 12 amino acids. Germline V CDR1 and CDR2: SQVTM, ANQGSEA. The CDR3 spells CSVGTVNTEAFF. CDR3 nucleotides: TGCAGCGTCGGGACAGTGAACACTGAAGCTTTCTTT.

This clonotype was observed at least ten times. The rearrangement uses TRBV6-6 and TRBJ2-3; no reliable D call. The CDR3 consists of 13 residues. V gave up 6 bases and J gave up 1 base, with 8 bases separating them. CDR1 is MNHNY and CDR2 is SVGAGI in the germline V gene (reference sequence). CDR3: CASRGPRTDTQYF. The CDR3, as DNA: TGTGCCAGCAGGGGTCCTCGCACAGATACGCAGTATTTT.

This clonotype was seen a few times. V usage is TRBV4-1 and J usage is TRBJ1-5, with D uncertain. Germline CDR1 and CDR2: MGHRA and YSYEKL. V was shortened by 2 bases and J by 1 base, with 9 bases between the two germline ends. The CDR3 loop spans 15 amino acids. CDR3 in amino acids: CASSQSEGSNQPQHF. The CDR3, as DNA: TGCGCCAGCAGCCAAAGCGAAGGGAGCAATCAGCCCCAGCATTTT.

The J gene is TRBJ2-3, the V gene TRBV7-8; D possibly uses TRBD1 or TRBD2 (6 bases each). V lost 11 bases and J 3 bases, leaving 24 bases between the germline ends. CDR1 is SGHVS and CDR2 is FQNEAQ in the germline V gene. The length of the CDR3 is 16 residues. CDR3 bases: TGTGCCGTAGGGGGGATGGGTGGGAGTAGAACAGATACGCAGTATTTT. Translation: CAVGGMGGSRTDTQYF. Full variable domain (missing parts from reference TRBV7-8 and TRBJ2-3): GAGVSQSPRYKVAKRGQDVALRCDPISGHVSLFWYQQALGQGPEFLTYFQNEAQLDKSGLPSDRFFAERPEGSVSTLKIQRTQQEDSAVYLCAVGGMGGSRTDTQYFGPGTRLTVL.

CDR3 protein: CASSQEDTRLGETQYF. CDR3 coding DNA: TGCGCCAGCAGCCAAGAGGATACCCGACTTGGGGAGACCCAGTACTTC. This chain uses TRBV4-1 with TRBJ2-5; D uncertain. Trimming removed 0 bases from V and 5 bases from J, with 16 bases in between. This CDR3 is 16 amino acids long. Germline CDR1 is MGHRA and CDR2 is YSYEKL.

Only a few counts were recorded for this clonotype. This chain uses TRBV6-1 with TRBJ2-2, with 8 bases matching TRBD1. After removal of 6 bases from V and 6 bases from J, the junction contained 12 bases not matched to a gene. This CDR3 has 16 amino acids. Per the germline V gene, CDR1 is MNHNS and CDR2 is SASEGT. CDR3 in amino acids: CASSRQGPYLAGELFF. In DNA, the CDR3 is TGTGCCAGCAGCAGACAGGGGCCGTATCTCGCCGGGGAGCTGTTTTTT.

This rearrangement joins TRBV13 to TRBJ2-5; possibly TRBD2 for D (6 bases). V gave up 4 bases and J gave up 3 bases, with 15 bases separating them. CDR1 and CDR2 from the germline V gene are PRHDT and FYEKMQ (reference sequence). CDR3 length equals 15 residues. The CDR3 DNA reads TGTGCCAGCAGCTCTGCGCAGACTAGAGAAGAGACCCAGTACTTC. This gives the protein CASSSAQTREETQYF. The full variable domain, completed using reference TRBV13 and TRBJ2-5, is AAGVIQSPRHLIKEKRETATLKCYPIPRHDTVYWYQQGPGQDPQFLISFYEKMQSDKGSIPDRFSAQQFSDYHSELNMSSLELGDSALYFCASSSAQTREETQYFGPGTRLLVL.

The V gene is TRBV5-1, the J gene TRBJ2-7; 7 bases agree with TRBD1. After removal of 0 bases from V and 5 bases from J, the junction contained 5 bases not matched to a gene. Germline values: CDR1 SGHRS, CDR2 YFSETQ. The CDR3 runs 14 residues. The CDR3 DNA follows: TGCGCCAGCAGCTTGGAAACCACAGGGGACGAGCAGTACTTC. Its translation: CASSLETTGDEQYF.

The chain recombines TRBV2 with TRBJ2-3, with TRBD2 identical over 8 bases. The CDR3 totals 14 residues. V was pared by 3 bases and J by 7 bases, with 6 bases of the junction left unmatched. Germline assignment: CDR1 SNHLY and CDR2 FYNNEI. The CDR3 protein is CASSDGRGGYTQYF. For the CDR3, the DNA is TGTGCCAGCAGTGATGGCCGGGGGGGTTATACGCAGTATTTT.

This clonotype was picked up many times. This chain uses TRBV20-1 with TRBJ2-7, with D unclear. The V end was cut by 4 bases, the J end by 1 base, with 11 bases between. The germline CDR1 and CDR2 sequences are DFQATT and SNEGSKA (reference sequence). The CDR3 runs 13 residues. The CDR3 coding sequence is TGCAGTGCTACGTACGTAGGGTCCTACGAGCAGTACTTC. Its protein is CSATYVGSYEQYF.